This T cell receptor (beta chain) was recorded in a study of blood T cell repertoires in COVID-19. In the study overall: Nucleic acid was either cDNA or gDNA, and it came from T cells, B-cell-depleted T cells, or PBMCs.

The data were produced by immunoSEQ multiplex PCR, yet TCRdb's version contains in-frame clones alone and is incomplete. This table holds about 430,000 clones, about 88% found once. V lost 5 bases, J lost 1 base, and 11 bases stayed unmatched. CDR1 and CDR2 from the germline V gene are SGHDT and YYEEEE. This CDR3 comprises 16 residues. Recruitment covered under 25 US areas and drew participants whose ages spanned about 18 to 100 years. In the 2 weeks before study entry, exposed participants met a COVID-19 case, which was PCR-confirmed or clinician-diagnosed. The sequencing sample was made of PBMCs or T cells enriched from blood (not recorded which). The chain is built from TRBV5-6 and TRBJ1-2, with 7 bases identical to TRBD1. The clonotype originates from a woman aged 18-35 years who had been exposed to COVID-19. This chain's CDR3 is CASSRWTGNINYGYTF. CDR3 DNA sequence: TGTGCCAGCAGTCGATGGACAGGAAATATTAACTATGGCTACACCTTC. Filled out from reference TRBV5-6 and TRBJ1-2, the complete variable domain reads DAGVTQSPTHLIKTRGQQVTLRCSPKSGHDTVSWYQQALGQGPQFIFQYYEEEERQRGNFPDRFSGHQFPNYSSELNVNALLLGDSALYLCASSRWTGNINYGYTFGSGTRLTVV.